This T cell receptor beta chain was sequenced for a study of cytomegalovirus exposure and HLA in healthy donors. Primers for the PCR totalled 60 Vbeta and 13 Jbeta. Sequencing was performed with immunoSEQ multiplex PCR; in TCRdb, only in-frame clones are kept and a portion is missing. The sample records some 200,000 clones, roughly four fifths being singletons. Of note for this clone: Its antigen remains unknown.

Study results and caveats: Presence/absence analyses supposed approximately even sequencing depth among donors. A later analysis found TCR association rates differed by HLA locus, highest for DRB1 and lowest for HLA-C.

This receptor was obtained from a man aged 50 or older in good health and CMV-seronegative. Specimen: PBMCs.

The CDR3 sequence: CASSLGWGEGYNEQFF. In DNA form, the CDR3 reads TGTGCCAGCAGCTTAGGCTGGGGGGAAGGCTACAATGAGCAGTTCTTC. The gene calls are TRBV7-8 and TRBJ2-1, with D maybe TRBD2 (6 bases). CDR1 is SGHVS, CDR2 FQNEAQ, per germline. Trimming pared 1 base from V and 3 bases from J, leaving 13 bases between. The CDR3 has 16 residues.